The entry below gives a single TCR beta chain sequence along with its context. What it recognizes is unknown. This sample is drawn from a study of cytomegalovirus exposure and HLA in healthy donors. Study-level points and caveats: A likely sequencing artifact accounted for one observed cluster of highly shared sequence variants.

The primer mix had 60 Vbeta and 13 Jbeta primers. In the original analysis: The authors later counted about 80 million unique TCR beta chains, about 11 million of them shared. This table comes from immunoSEQ multiplex PCR, and its TCRdb copy is limited to in-frame clones, with some not included. The V and J calls and the clone size are those of that table, but D and trimming were determined from the DNA. The data contain fewer than 200,000 clones, roughly 80% of them singletons. Looked up from germline, CDR1 is LGHNT and CDR2 is FRNRAP. The CDR3 loop spans 13 amino acids. The J segment lost 2 bases and the V segment lost 10 bases, leaving 4 bases of the junction unmatched.

Sequencing used PBMCs. The sequence was obtained from a woman in her fifties or sixties in good health and CMV-seropositive. The rearrangement links TRBV12-5 to TRBJ1-1, with 10 bases lining up with TRBD1. The CDR3 nucleotides are TGTGCTATCCGACAGGGGGCCAACACTGAAGCTTTCTTT. This gives the protein CAIRQGANTEAFF.